What follows are 21 T cell receptor beta chains derived from one specimen sequenced in a study of Ad26.COV2.S vaccination and SARS-CoV-2 variants. Treatment: about 20 received Ad26.COV2.S at low or high dose, single or two shots; about 5 received placebo; per-sample allocation not given. Sampling was done on day 63 after the first vaccine or placebo injection. Assay used: immunoSEQ multiplex PCR; TCRdb lists only in-frame clones, some missing. The data hold about 400,000 clones, with 83% observed a single time. This specimen consisted of peripheral blood, obtained in a trial of Ad26.COV2.S vaccine versus placebo. The receptors stem from a person between 18 and 65 years old who received the Ad26.COV2.S COVID-19 vaccine or a placebo.

This chain joins TRBV5-4 and TRBJ1-2, with 7 bases matching TRBD1. V was clipped by 2 bases and J by 5 bases; unmatched bases: 3. This CDR3 has 13 residues. CDR1 is SGHNT and CDR2 is YYREEE in the germline V gene (reference sequence). The CDR3 sequence is CASSLQTGYGYTF. In nucleotides, the CDR3 is TGTGCCAGCAGCTTACAGACAGGGTATGGCTACACCTTC.

The rearrangement links TRBV5-1 to TRBJ1-2; D remains ambiguous. This CDR3 spans 13 amino acids. CDR1 is SGHRS and CDR2 is YFSETQ in the germline V gene. The V end lost 4 bases, the J end lost 8 bases, and 15 bases lay between the germline ends. The CDR3 sequence is CASSPGLTDGYTF. The CDR3 DNA follows: TGCGCCAGCAGCCCCGGTCTAACAGACGGCTACACCTTC.

This rearrangement joins TRBV6-1 to TRBJ1-2; D ambiguous. Trimming shortened V by 4 bases and J by 5 bases, and 11 bases separated the two germline ends. Germline V gene sequence: CDR1 MNHNS, CDR2 SASEGT. The CDR3 length is 13 residues. The CDR3 loop is CASSVAPAYGYTF. Written as DNA, the CDR3 is TGTGCCAGCAGTGTAGCCCCTGCTTATGGCTACACCTTC.

The J gene is TRBJ2-7, the V gene TRBV5-6; D may match TRBD1 or TRBD2 (5 bases each). Trimming removed 4 bases at V and 9 bases at J, with 17 bases between. CDR3 length equals 13 residues. Germline V CDR1 and CDR2: SGHDT, YYEEEE. In nucleotides, the CDR3 is TGTGCCAGCAGCCCGGGACGCACTCGGAGGCAGTACTTC. As protein: CASSPGRTRRQYF.

V usage is TRBV11-2 and J usage is TRBJ2-3; 11 bases map to TRBD1. This CDR3 comprises 15 residues. Trimming removed 8 bases from V and 3 bases from J; junction bases left unmatched: 7. CDR1 SGHAT and CDR2 FQNNGV come from the germline V gene. The CDR3 loop reads CASRLGQGETDTQYF. In DNA, the CDR3 is TGTGCCAGCCGACTGGGACAGGGGGAAACAGATACGCAGTATTTT.

The chain is built from TRBV18 and TRBJ1-3; no reliable D call. CDR3 length equals 15 residues. The germline V gene has CDR1 KGHSH and CDR2 LQKENI. V dropped 8 bases and J dropped 2 bases, with 16 bases sitting between them. CDR3 residues: CASLTTGGPGNTIYF. The DNA of the CDR3 is TGTGCCAGCCTAACCACGGGAGGCCCTGGAAACACCATATATTTT.

The chain joins TRBV7-2 to TRBJ2-1; D may be TRBD1 (6 bases). This CDR3 region has 16 residues. Trimming pared 6 bases from V and 3 bases from J, leaving 18 bases between. CDR1 SGHTA and CDR2 FQGNSA come from the germline V gene. CDR3 loop: CASSLGSGVSYNEQFF. DNA for the CDR3: TGTGCCAGCAGTCTAGGGTCAGGGGTTAGCTACAATGAGCAGTTCTTC. The full variable domain, in which reference TRBV7-2 and TRBJ2-1 provide the parts outside the CDR3, is GAGVSQSPSNKVTEKGKDVELRCDPISGHTALYWYRQSLGQGLEFLIYFQGNSAPDKSGLPSDRFSAERTGGSVSTLTIQRTQQEDSAVYLCASSLGSGVSYNEQFFGPGTRLTVL.

The J gene is TRBJ2-5, the V gene TRBV7-6; tentative D call: TRBD1 (5 bases). Trimming pared 4 bases from V and 7 bases from J, leaving 22 bases between. Germline V gene sequence: CDR1 SGHVS, CDR2 FNYEAQ. The CDR3 length is 16 residues. CDR3 in DNA: TGTGCCAGCAGCTCCACCTGGACACCACAGCAGGGGACCCAGTACTTC. Translation gives CASSSTWTPQQGTQYF.

The V call is TRBV4-1, the J call TRBJ2-3; the match to TRBD2 covers 8 bases. CDR3 length: 15 residues. J lost 3 bases, V lost 0 bases, and 2 bases had no gene match. Germline lookup yields CDR1 MGHRA and CDR2 YSYEKL. The CDR3 coding sequence is TGCGCCAGCAGCCAAGAAGAGCGGGGGACAGATACGCAGTATTTT. The encoded protein is CASSQEERGTDTQYF.

The chain recombines TRBV25-1 with TRBJ1-6; the D is unclear. Trimming took off 8 bases at V and 8 bases at J, with 4 bases between the two ends. CDR1 is MGHDK and CDR2 is SYGVNS in the germline V gene. This CDR3 is 10 amino acids long. The CDR3 DNA is TGTGCCAGCGGCGATTCACCCCTCCACTTT. Its translation: CASGDSPLHF.

The chain recombines TRBV10-2 with TRBJ2-7; 7 bases align to TRBD1. The CDR3 length is 12 residues. With V trimmed by 6 bases and J by 3 bases, 2 bases remained unmatched. The germline V gene has CDR1 WSHSY and CDR2 SAAADI. CDR3 DNA: TGCGCCAGCAGCCGGGACAGCTACGAGCAGTACTTC. This translates into CASSRDSYEQYF.

In this sample, this clone turned up a few times. The chain links TRBV4-1 to TRBJ1-3; the D is unclear. V was shortened by 1 base and J by 2 bases, with 9 bases between the two germline ends. The germline CDR1 and CDR2 sequences are MGHRA and YSYEKL. The CDR3 is made up of 15 amino acids. The CDR3 here is CASSQGTVAGNTIYF. CDR3 DNA sequence: TGCGCCAGCAGCCAAGGCACTGTGGCTGGAAACACCATATATTTT.

V usage is TRBV5-4 and J usage is TRBJ1-6; the D gene is possibly TRBD1 (5 bases). Germline CDR1 is SGHNT and CDR2 is YYREEE (reference sequence). The CDR3 consists of 17 residues. The V end was cut by 4 bases, the J end by 0 bases, with 14 bases between. The CDR3, as DNA: TGTGCCAGCAGCCTCGATTTCGGGGCCTCCTATAATTCACCCCTCCACTTT. Translation: CASSLDFGASYNSPLHF. The full variable domain, with the rest looked up from reference TRBV5-4 and TRBJ1-6, is ETGVTQSPTHLIKTRGQQVTLRCSSQSGHNTVSWYQQALGQGPQFIFQYYREEENGRGNFPPRFSGLQFPNYSSELNVNALELDDSALYLCASSLDFGASYNSPLHFGNGTRLTVT.

This chain joins TRBV6-5 and TRBJ1-1; 7 bases are shared with TRBD1. This CDR3 is built from 12 residues. CDR1 MNHEY and CDR2 SVGAGI come from the germline V gene. V lost 6 bases, J lost 10 bases, and 8 bases stayed unmatched. CDR3 coding DNA: TGTGCCAGCAGGACAGGGACGAGGGGAGCTTTCTTT. Translating gives CASRTGTRGAFF.

This clone was picked up one time. The chain combines TRBV11-2 with TRBJ2-1; D gene unclear. V shed 1 base and J shed 8 bases, with 6 bases lying between them. The CDR3 has 12 amino acids. Germline V gene lookup returns CDR1 SGHAT and CDR2 FQNNGV. Here the CDR3 reads CASSLVRDEQFF. The CDR3 DNA reads as TGTGCCAGCAGCTTAGTCCGGGATGAGCAGTTCTTC.

This sequence joins TRBV7-6 and TRBJ1-5, with D hard to call. The CDR3 contains 16 residues. V dropped 1 base and J dropped 4 bases, with 14 bases sitting between them. The V gene's germline CDR1 is SGHVS and CDR2 FNYEAQ. The chain's CDR3 is CASSLDDPSGNQPQHF. The CDR3, as DNA: TGTGCCAGCAGCTTAGACGATCCTTCGGGAAATCAGCCCCAGCATTTT.

Comment on this clone: One end of the junction fails to match germline, which may point to a read error. The rearrangement uses TRBV5-1 and TRBJ2-7, with D possibly matching TRBD1 (6 bases). The CDR3 totals 15 residues. The germline V gene has CDR1 SGHRS and CDR2 YFSETQ. The CDR3 reads CASCLGASIEDEQYF. DNA for the CDR3: TGCGCCAGCTGCTTGGGGGCCTCGATTGAGGACGAGCAGTACTTC.

The chain employs TRBV20-1 and TRBJ1-6; unclear D gene. The CDR3 runs 14 residues. CDR1 DFQATT and CDR2 SNEGSKA come from the germline V gene (reference sequence). Deletions cut 3 bases from V and 4 bases from J, with 10 bases between. The CDR3 region is CSASQGRYNSPLHF. The CDR3 bases are TGCAGTGCTAGTCAAGGAAGGTATAATTCACCCCTCCACTTT.

This clone was counted a few times. The chain joins TRBV11-2 to TRBJ1-1, with 9 positions matching TRBD1. This CDR3 is built from 17 residues. V trimming: 2 bases; J trimming: 4 bases; junction bases outside the gene matches: 11. Germline V gene data show CDR1 as SGHAT and CDR2 as FQNNGV. In DNA, the CDR3 is TGTGCCAGCAGCTTACAATATGGACAGGGGCACACCACTGAAGCTTTCTTT. Translation gives CASSLQYGQGHTTEAFF.

Written as DNA, the CDR3 is TGTGCCAGCAGCCAAGGGGTGGCTAGCGGGAGCGGTTCCCAAGAGACCCAGTACTTC. It is translated as CASSQGVASGSGSQETQYF. The genes are TRBV3-1 (or the pseudogene TRBV3-2) and TRBJ2-5, with TRBD2 matching 10 bases. The germline gives CDR1 LGHDT, CDR2 YNNKEL (reference sequence). The CDR3 has 19 residues. V trimming: 1 base; J trimming: 1 base; junction bases outside the gene matches: 12.

The chain couples TRBV5-1 to TRBJ2-5; 10 bases fit TRBD2. The V gene's germline CDR1 is SGHRS and CDR2 YFSETQ. Trimming took 4 bases from V and 4 from J; bases not matched to a gene: 13. The CDR3 is 17 residues long. The CDR3 nucleotides read TGCGCCAGCAGCGCCGGACTAGCGGTTCTCGGAGGAGAGACCCAGTACTTC. Amino acids: CASSAGLAVLGGETQYF.